This T cell receptor beta chain came from a study of beta chain features in type 1 diabetes. Study-wide results and caveats: Insertion counts at VDJ junctions were lower in type 1 diabetes patients, who also showed more deletions there.

CDR1 is SNHLY and CDR2 is FYNNEI in the germline V gene. Trimming took 8 bases from V and 0 from J, leaving 10 bases between them. This CDR3 spans 13 amino acids. Regarding this clone: Antigen specificity is unknown.

cDNA synthesis used the whole RNA isolate, giving expressed TCRB sequences. Clones were sequenced by immunoSEQ multiplex PCR, and TCRdb holds only the in-frame ones, with some missing. This repertoire shows about 900,000 clones, roughly a sixth found once; its top ten account for around 0.02%. Input material: naive CD4+ T cells from blood. The sequence was collected from a woman between 18 and 29 years old in good health. This rearrangement joins TRBV2 to TRBJ2-5, with TRBD1 as a possible D gene (5 bases). The CDR3 nucleotides read TGTGCCAGCGCCACAGGTCACCAAGAGACCCAGTACTTC. Protein sequence: CASATGHQETQYF.